This T cell receptor beta chain was documented in a study of T-cell memory formation after mild COVID-19. Findings and caveats of the study: Detection of some responders pre-infection suggested pre-existing cross-reactive memory T cells participated.

The germline CDR1 and CDR2 sequences are SGHTA and FQGNSA. There are 14 residues in the CDR3. V lost 1 base, J lost 14 bases, and 20 bases lay in between. TCRdb fed the 5' RACE reads into MiXCR, producing one record per CDR3 protein. The sample consists of about 270,000 distinct CDR3 sequences, about 16% of them appearing once. There are a few counts of this clonotype. Its specificity is unknown. Material for sequencing was PBMCs or a T cell subset sorted from them (not recorded which). V gene TRBV7-2 combines with J gene TRBJ2-5, with D tentatively TRBD1 or TRBD2 (5 bases each). This TCR was sampled from a man aged 18 to 29 who had mild COVID-19 (a few samples of this study predate the infection). Cell type and time point are not known. The DNA of the CDR3 is TGTGCCAGCAGCTTAGTAGCGACCCGGGACCCCCCTTACTTC. Protein: CASSLVATRDPPYF.